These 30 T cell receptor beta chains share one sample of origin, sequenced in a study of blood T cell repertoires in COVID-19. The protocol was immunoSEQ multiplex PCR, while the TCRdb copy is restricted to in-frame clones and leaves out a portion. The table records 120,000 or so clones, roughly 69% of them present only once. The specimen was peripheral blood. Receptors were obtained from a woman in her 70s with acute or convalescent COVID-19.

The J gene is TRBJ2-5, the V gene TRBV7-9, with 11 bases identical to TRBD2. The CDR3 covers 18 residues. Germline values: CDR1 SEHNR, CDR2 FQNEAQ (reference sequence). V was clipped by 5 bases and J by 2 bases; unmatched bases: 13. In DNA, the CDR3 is TGTGCCAGCAGCCGAGGCCTGTTTAGCGGGGGGGCGCAAGAGACCCAGTACTTC. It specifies CASSRGLFSGGAQETQYF.

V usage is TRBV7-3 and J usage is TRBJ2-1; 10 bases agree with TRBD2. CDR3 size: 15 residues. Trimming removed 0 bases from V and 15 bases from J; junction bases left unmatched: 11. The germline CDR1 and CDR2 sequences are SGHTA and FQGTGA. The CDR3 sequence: CASSLTALAGDKWFF. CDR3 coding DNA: TGTGCCAGCAGCTTAACGGCGCTAGCGGGAGACAAGTGGTTCTTC. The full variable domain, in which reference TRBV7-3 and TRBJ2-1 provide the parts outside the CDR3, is GAGVSQTPSNKVTEKGKYVELRCDPISGHTALYWYRQSLGQGPEFLIYFQGTGAADDSGLPNDRFFAVRPEGSVSTLKIQRTERGDSAVYLCASSLTALAGDKWFFGPGTRLTVL.

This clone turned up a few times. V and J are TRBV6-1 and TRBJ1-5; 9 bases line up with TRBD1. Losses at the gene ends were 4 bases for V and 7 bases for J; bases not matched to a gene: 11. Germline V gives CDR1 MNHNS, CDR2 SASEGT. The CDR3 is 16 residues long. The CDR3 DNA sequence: TGTGCCAGCAGTGGCTTTGGACAGGGGTCCCAGCAGCCCCAGCATTTT. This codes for CASSGFGQGSQQPQHF.

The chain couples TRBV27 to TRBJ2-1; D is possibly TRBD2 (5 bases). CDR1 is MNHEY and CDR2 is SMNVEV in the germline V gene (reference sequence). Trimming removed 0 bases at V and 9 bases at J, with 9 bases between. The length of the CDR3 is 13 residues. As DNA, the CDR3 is TGTGCCAGCAGTTTATCGCGGGCATTTGAGCAGTTCTTC. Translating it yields CASSLSRAFEQFF.

The CDR3 reads CSVDWCLYRGYYEQYF. The CDR3 DNA reads TGCAGCGTTGATTGGTGTCTTTACAGGGGGTACTACGAGCAGTACTTC. V gene TRBV29-1 combines with J gene TRBJ2-7; 8 bases match TRBD1. Germline V gives CDR1 SQVTM, CDR2 ANQGSEA. The CDR3 length is 16 residues. The V segment lost 3 bases and the J segment 3 bases; nucleotides outside the gene matches: 13.

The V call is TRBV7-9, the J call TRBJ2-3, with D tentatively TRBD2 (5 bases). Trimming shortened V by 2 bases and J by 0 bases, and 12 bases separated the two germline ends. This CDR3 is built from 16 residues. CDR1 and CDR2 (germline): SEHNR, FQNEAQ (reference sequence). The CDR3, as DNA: TGTGCCAGCAGCTTAACTCCGGGGTCTAGCACAGATACGCAGTATTTT. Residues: CASSLTPGSSTDTQYF.

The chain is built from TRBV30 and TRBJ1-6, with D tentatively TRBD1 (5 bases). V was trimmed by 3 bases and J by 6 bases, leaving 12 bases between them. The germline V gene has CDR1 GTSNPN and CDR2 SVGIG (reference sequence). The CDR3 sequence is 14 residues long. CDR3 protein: CAWSGGGSNSPLHF. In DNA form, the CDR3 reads TGTGCCTGGAGCGGGGGAGGGAGTAATTCACCCCTCCACTTT.

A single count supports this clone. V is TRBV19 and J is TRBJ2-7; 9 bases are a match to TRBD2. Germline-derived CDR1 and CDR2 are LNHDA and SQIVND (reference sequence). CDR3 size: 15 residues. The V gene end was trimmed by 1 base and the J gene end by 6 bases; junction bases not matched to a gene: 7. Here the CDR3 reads CASSIVGGRAGEQYF. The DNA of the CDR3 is TGTGCCAGTAGTATAGTCGGCGGGAGGGCAGGCGAGCAGTACTTC. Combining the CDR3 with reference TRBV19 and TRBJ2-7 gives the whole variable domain DGGITQSPKYLFRKEGQNVTLSCEQNLNHDAMYWYRQDPGQGLRLIYYSQIVNDFQKGDIAEGYSVSREKKESFPLTVTSAQKNPTAFYLCASSIVGGRAGEQYFGPGTRLTVT.

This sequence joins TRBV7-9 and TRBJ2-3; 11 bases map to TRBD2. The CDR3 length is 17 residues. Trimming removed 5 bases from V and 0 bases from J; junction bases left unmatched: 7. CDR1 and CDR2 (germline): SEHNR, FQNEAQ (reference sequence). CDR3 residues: CASSPVSGGASTDTQYF. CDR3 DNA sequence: TGTGCCAGCAGCCCAGTTAGCGGGGGGGCTAGCACAGATACGCAGTATTTT.

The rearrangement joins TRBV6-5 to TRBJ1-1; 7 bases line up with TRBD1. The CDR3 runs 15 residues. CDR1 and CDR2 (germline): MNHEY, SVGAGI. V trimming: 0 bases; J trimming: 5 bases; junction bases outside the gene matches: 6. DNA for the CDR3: TGTGCCAGCAGTTACTCGGAGGGGGCTTGGACTGAAGCTTTCTTT. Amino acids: CASSYSEGAWTEAFF.

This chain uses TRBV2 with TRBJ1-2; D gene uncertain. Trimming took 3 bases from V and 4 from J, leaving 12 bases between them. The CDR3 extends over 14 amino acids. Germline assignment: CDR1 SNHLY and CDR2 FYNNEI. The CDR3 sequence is CASSDPGSIYGYTF. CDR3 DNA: TGTGCCAGCAGTGACCCGGGGAGTATCTATGGCTACACCTTC. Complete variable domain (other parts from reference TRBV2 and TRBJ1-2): EPEVTQTPSHQVTQMGQEVILRCVPISNHLYFYWYRQILGQKVEFLVSFYNNEISEKSEIFDDQFSVERPDGSNFTLKIRSTKLEDSAMYFCASSDPGSIYGYTFGSGTRLTVV.

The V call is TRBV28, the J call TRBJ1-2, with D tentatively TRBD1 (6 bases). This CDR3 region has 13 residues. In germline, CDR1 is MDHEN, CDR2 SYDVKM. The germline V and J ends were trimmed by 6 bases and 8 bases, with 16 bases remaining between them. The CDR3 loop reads CASRLPQGKGYTF. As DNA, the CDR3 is TGTGCCAGCAGACTCCCACAGGGAAAAGGCTACACCTTC.

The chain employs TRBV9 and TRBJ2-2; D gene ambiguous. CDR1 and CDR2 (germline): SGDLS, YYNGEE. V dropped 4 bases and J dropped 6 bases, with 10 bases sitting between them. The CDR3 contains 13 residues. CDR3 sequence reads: CASSLDLAGELFF. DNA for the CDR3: TGTGCCAGCAGCCTGGATCTAGCCGGGGAGCTGTTTTTT. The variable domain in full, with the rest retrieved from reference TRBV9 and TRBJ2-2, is DSGVTQTPKHLITATGQRVTLRCSPRSGDLSVYWYQQSLDQGLQFLIQYYNGEERAKGNILERFSAQQFPDLHSELNLSSLELGDSALYFCASSLDLAGELFFGEGSRLTVL.

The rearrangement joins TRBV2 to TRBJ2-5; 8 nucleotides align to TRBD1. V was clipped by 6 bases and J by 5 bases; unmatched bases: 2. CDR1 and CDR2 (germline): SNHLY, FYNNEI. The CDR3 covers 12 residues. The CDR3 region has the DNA TGTGCCAGCAGGGACAGGGCGGAGACCCAGTACTTC. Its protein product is CASRDRAETQYF.

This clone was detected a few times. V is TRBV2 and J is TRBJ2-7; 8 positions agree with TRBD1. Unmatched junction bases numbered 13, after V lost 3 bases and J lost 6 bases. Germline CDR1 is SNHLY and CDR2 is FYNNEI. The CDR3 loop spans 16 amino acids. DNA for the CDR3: TGTGCCAGCAGTGACGTAAGGGGCAGGGGGCCAAGCGAGCAGTACTTC. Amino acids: CASSDVRGRGPSEQYF.

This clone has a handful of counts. The CDR3 is CASSLRQGGTEAFF. CDR3 DNA sequence: TGTGCCAGCAGTTTACGACAGGGGGGGACTGAAGCTTTCTTT. V usage is TRBV28 and J usage is TRBJ1-1, with 9 nucleotides matching TRBD1. Per the germline V gene, CDR1 is MDHEN and CDR2 is SYDVKM. Unmatched junction bases numbered 3, after V lost 2 bases and J lost 5 bases. This CDR3 has 14 residues. Supplemented by reference TRBV28 and TRBJ1-1, the full variable domain reads DVKVTQSSRYLVKRTGEKVFLECVQDMDHENMFWYRQDPGLGLRLIYFSYDVKMKEKGDIPEGYSVSREKKERFSLILESASTNQTSMYLCASSLRQGGTEAFFGQGTRLTVV.

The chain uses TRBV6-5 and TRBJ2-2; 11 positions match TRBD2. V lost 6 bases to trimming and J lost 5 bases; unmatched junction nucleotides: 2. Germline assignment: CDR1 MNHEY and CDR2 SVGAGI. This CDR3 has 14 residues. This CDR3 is CASRTSGMTGELFF. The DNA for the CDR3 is TGTGCCAGCAGGACTAGCGGGATGACCGGGGAGCTGTTTTTT.

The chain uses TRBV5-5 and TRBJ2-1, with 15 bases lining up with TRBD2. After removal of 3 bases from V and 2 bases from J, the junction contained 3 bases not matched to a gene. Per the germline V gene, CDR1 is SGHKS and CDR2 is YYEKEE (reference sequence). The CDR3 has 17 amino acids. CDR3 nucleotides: TGTGCCAGCAGCTCGGGACTAGCGGGAGGAACCTACAATGAGCAGTTCTTC. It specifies CASSSGLAGGTYNEQFF.

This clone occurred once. The CDR3 DNA reads as TGCGCCAGCAGCCAAGATGAGTTGACAGTGGGTGAAGCTTTCTTT. Amino acids: CASSQDELTVGEAFF. V gene TRBV4-1 combines with J gene TRBJ1-1; possible D gene TRBD1, 5 bases. Germline V gene data show CDR1 as MGHRA and CDR2 as YSYEKL. V was shortened by 0 bases and J by 7 bases, with 15 bases between the two germline ends. The CDR3 consists of 15 residues.

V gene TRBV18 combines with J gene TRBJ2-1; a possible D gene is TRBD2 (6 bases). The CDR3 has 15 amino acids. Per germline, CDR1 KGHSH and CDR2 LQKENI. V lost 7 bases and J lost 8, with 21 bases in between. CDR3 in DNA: TGTGCCAGCTTATCGGGACTCCCGAGAGTCGATGAGCAGTTCTTC. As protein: CASLSGLPRVDEQFF.

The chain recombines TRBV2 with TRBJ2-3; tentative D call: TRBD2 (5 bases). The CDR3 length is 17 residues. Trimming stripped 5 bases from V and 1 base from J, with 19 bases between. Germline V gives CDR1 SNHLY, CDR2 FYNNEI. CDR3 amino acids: CASSSLLRAGRTDTQYF. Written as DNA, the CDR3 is TGTGCCAGCAGTTCTCTTCTTCGGGCGGGCCGCACAGATACGCAGTATTTT.

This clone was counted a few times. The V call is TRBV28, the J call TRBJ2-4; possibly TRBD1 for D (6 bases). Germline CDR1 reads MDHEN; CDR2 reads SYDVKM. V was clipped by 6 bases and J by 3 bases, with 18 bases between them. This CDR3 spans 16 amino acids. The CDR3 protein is CASRTSGEYDKNIQYF. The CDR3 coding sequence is TGTGCCAGCAGAACGTCAGGGGAGTACGACAAAAACATTCAGTACTTC.

In DNA, the CDR3 is TGTGCCAGCAGCCAAGCTAGCGGGGGGAGGACAGATACGCAGTATTTT. Protein: CASSQASGGRTDTQYF. The chain links TRBV7-2 to TRBJ2-3; 11 bases align to TRBD2. Unmatched junction bases numbered 7, after V lost 5 bases and J lost 3 bases. CDR3 size: 16 residues. Germline lookup yields CDR1 SGHTA and CDR2 FQGNSA.

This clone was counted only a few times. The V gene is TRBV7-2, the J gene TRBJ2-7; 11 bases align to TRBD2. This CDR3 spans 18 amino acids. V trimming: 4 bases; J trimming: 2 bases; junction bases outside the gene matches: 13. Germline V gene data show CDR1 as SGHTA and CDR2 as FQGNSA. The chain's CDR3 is CASSSGGGTSGHTYEQYF. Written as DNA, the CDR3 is TGTGCCAGCAGCTCGGGCGGGGGGACTAGCGGACATACCTACGAGCAGTACTTC.

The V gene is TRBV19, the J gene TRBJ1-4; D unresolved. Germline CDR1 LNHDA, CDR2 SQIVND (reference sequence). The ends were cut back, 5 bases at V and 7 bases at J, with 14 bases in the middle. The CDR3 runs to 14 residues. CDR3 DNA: TGTGCCAGTAGTCCAACGGGCCGGGGTGAAAAACTGTTTTTT. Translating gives CASSPTGRGEKLFF.

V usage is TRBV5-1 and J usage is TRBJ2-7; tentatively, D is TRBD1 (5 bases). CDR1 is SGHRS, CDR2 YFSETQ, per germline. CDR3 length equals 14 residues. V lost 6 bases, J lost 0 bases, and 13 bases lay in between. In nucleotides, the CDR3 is TGCGCCAGCAAAGACAGTCCAAGCTCCTACGAGCAGTACTTC. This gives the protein CASKDSPSSYEQYF.

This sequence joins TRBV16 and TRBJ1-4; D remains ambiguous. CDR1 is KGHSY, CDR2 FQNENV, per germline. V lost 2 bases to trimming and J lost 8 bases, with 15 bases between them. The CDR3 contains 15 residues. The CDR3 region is CASSQPPTYSEKLFF. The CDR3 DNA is TGTGCCAGCAGCCAACCGCCAACGTATAGCGAAAAACTGTTTTTT.

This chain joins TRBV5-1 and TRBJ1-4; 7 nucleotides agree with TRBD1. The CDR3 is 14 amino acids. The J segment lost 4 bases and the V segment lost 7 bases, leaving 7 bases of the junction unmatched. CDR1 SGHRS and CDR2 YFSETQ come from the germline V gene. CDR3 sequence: CASGEDRYNEKLFF. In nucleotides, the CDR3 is TGCGCCAGCGGCGAGGACAGGTATAATGAAAAACTGTTTTTT.

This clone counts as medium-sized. The CDR3 protein is CASSLTSGNNEQFF. CDR3 coding DNA: TGTGCCAGCAGTTTGACTAGCGGAAACAATGAGCAGTTCTTC. The chain links TRBV27 to TRBJ2-1; TRBD2 matches 9 bases. V lost 3 bases and J lost 5; bases outside the gene matches: 2. CDR3 length: 14 amino acids. Germline-derived CDR1 and CDR2 are MNHEY and SMNVEV (reference sequence).

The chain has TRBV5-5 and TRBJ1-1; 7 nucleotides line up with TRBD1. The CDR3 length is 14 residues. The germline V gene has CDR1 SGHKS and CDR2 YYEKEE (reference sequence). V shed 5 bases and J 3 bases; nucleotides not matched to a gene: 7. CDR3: CASSYYTGDTEAFF. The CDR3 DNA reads TGTGCCAGCAGTTACTACACAGGGGACACTGAAGCTTTCTTT.